This T cell receptor (beta chain) was recovered during a study of radiotherapy plus CTLA-4 blockade in lung cancer. Background on the study: Around 19% of enrolled patients responded objectively, and about 31% had disease control.

General study points: An expansion of tumor-derived TCR clones occurred in blood after radiotherapy plus ipilimumab. The best prediction of response reportedly came from early blood T cell clone dynamics, with interferon-beta.

Only one count was recorded for this clone. Its antigen is currently unknown. Data came from immunoSEQ multiplex PCR; TCRdb stores just in-frame clones and leaves some out. Here the sample spans roughly 100,000 clones, over 65% being singletons. This CDR3 contains 16 residues. V lost 2 bases, J lost 1 base, and 14 bases lay in between. Looked up from germline, CDR1 is SGHDT and CDR2 is YYEEEE. Alongside CTLA-4 blockade with ipilimumab, patients with chemo-refractory metastatic non-small-cell lung cancer received focal radiation. This TCR came from a human donor with non-small cell lung cancer that progressed on radiotherapy plus ipilimumab. Some clones in this sample may be carry-over from other donors' samples. Sequenced material: peripheral blood, taken from a patient treated with radiotherapy plus ipilimumab. The chain carries TRBV5-6 and TRBJ2-3; D might be TRBD1 or TRBD2, each matching 5 bases. CDR3 DNA sequence: TGTGCCAGCAGCTTCGTCGGGGCAGGAGGCACAGATACGCAGTATTTT. Protein sequence: CASSFVGAGGTDTQYF.